One and the same sample provided the 4 T cell receptor beta chains below, sequenced in a study of shared clonotypes between healthy human individuals. Naive CD8 cells lacked CD45RO and underwent positive selection for CCR7, leaving out terminally differentiated effector memory CD45RA+ cells. Sequencing was performed with immunoSEQ multiplex PCR; in TCRdb, only in-frame clones are kept and a portion is missing. Here the sample spans almost 700,000 clones, roughly nine tenths being singletons. Source material: naive CD8+ T cells sorted from blood. The receptors here all came from a man aged 25-45 years in good health.

The chain links TRBV7-9 to TRBJ2-7, with 9 bases identical to TRBD1. Germline V gives CDR1 SEHNR, CDR2 FQNEAQ (reference sequence). The CDR3 covers 19 residues. V dropped 5 bases and J dropped 2; count of bases not matched to a gene: 19. CDR3 in amino acids: CASSEGTGITGNDPYEQYF. The CDR3 DNA sequence: TGTGCCAGCAGCGAAGGGACAGGGATTACGGGGAATGATCCCTACGAGCAGTACTTC.

The rearrangement joins TRBV5-1 to TRBJ2-7, with D perhaps matching TRBD1 (6 bases). V was pared by 0 bases and J by 0 bases, with 10 bases between. CDR1 SGHRS and CDR2 YFSETQ come from the germline V gene. This CDR3 region has 15 residues. The CDR3 reads CASSLADSTSYEQYF. CDR3 nucleotides: TGCGCCAGCAGCTTGGCGGACAGTACCTCCTACGAGCAGTACTTC.

The rearrangement uses TRBV9 and TRBJ1-5, with D possibly matching TRBD1 (5 bases). Germline CDR1 reads SGDLS; CDR2 reads YYNGEE. The V gene lost 1 base and the J gene lost 11 bases, with 16 bases spanning the gap. The CDR3 length is 14 residues. CDR3 amino acids: CASSVKQGRFSQHF. The CDR3 nucleotides read TGTGCCAGCAGCGTAAAGCAGGGTAGGTTTTCCCAGCATTTT.

The gene calls are TRBV7-9 and TRBJ2-7; 12 positions match TRBD2. Germline-derived CDR1 and CDR2 are SEHNR and FQNEAQ (reference sequence). Trimming cost V 5 bases and J 3 bases; bases outside gene matches: 8. The CDR3 has 16 amino acids. In DNA form, the CDR3 reads TGTGCCAGCAGCCCCCAGACTAGCGGGAGTTTCTACGAGCAGTACTTC. This gives the protein CASSPQTSGSFYEQYF.